These T cell receptor beta chains were read from a single sample in a study of cytomegalovirus exposure and HLA in healthy donors. This table comes from immunoSEQ multiplex PCR, and its TCRdb copy is limited to in-frame clones, with some not included. The sample carries about 95,000 clones, 80% to 85% recorded once. Sequencing used PBMCs. The receptors come from a woman aged 70 to 79 in good health and CMV-seropositive. CDR3s include the opening cysteine and the closing phenylalanine or tryptophan. Fields, in order: CDR3 length, D gene, clone size, V gene, J gene, CDR3 protein, CDR3 DNA. D genes are given only for firm matches. Clone size is shown for a subset of rows, as once, few, many or a class of expanded clone.

length: 17
D: TRBD2
size: NA
V: TRBV7-2
J: TRBJ2-7
CDR3: CASSLYGLAGGPNEQYF
DNA: TGTGCCAGCAGCTTATACGGACTAGCGGGAGGACCCAACGAGCAGTACTTC

length: 14
D: NA
size: NA
V: TRBV5-5
J: TRBJ1-1
CDR3: CASSLDSMNTEAFF
DNA: TGTGCCAGCAGCTTGGACAGCATGAACACTGAAGCTTTCTTT

length: 13
D: NA
size: NA
V: TRBV18
J: TRBJ1-4
CDR3: CASSQGGGEKLFF
DNA: TGTGCCAGCTCACAGGGAGGTGGGGAAAAACTGTTTTTT

length: 17
D: TRBD2
size: NA
V: TRBV5-1
J: TRBJ2-2
CDR3: CASSLIAGASNTGELFF
DNA: TGCGCCAGCAGCCTAATAGCGGGAGCGTCGAACACCGGGGAGCTGTTTTTT

length: 15
D: TRBD2
size: NA
V: TRBV28
J: TRBJ2-3
CDR3: CASSPRGGRRDTQYF
DNA: TGTGCCAGCAGTCCCCGGGGGGGGCGGAGAGATACGCAGTATTTT

length: 16
D: TRBD1
size: NA
V: TRBV19
J: TRBJ2-5
CDR3: CASSIGQQGAKETQYF
DNA: TGTGCCAGTAGTATAGGCCAGCAGGGGGCAAAAGAGACCCAGTACTTC

length: 11
D: NA
size: NA
V: TRBV5-1
J: TRBJ2-2
CDR3: CASSFHGELFF
DNA: TGCGCCAGCAGCTTCCACGGGGAGCTGTTTTTT

length: 17
D: TRBD2
size: NA
V: TRBV19
J: TRBJ2-2
CDR3: CATSLGLATAGAGELFF
DNA: TGTGCCACATCTTTAGGACTGGCTACGGCGGGGGCCGGGGAGCTGTTTTTT

length: 14
D: NA
size: NA
V: TRBV5-4
J: TRBJ1-1
CDR3: CASSLDRGPTEAFF
DNA: TGTGCCAGCAGCTTGGATCGGGGTCCAACTGAAGCTTTCTTT

length: 16
D: NA
size: NA
V: TRBV28
J: TRBJ2-6
CDR3: CASSTHGGAGANVLTF
DNA: TGTGCCAGCAGCACCCATGGGGGCGCTGGGGCCAACGTCCTGACTTTC

length: 15
D: TRBD1
size: NA
V: TRBV19
J: TRBJ2-7
CDR3: CASSKKSGTAYEQYF
DNA: TGTGCCAGTAGTAAGAAATCCGGGACAGCCTACGAGCAGTACTTC

length: 13
D: TRBD2
size: NA
V: TRBV10-2
J: TRBJ2-7
CDR3: CASRNSGSFEQYF
DNA: TGCGCCAGCAGGAATAGCGGGAGTTTCGAGCAGTACTTC

length: 16
D: NA
size: NA
V: TRBV5-6
J: TRBJ2-1
CDR3: CASSLEVAGGKEEQFF
DNA: TGTGCCAGCAGCTTGGAGGTGGCAGGGGGGAAGGAGGAGCAGTTCTTC

length: 16
D: TRBD2
size: NA
V: TRBV27
J: TRBJ2-3
CDR3: CASSPLRAGGADTQYF
DNA: TGTGCCAGCAGTCCCTTACGAGCGGGAGGAGCAGATACGCAGTATTTT

length: 14
D: NA
size: few
V: TRBV19
J: TRBJ1-2
CDR3: CASTEGRGVYGYTF
DNA: TGTGCCAGTACCGAGGGCAGGGGCGTCTATGGCTACACCTTC

length: 14
D: NA
size: few
V: TRBV10-2
J: TRBJ1-5
CDR3: CASSEYSSNQPQHF
DNA: TGCGCCAGCAGTGAATACAGTAGCAATCAGCCCCAGCATTTT

length: 16
D: TRBD1
size: NA
V: TRBV28
J: TRBJ2-7
CDR3: CASSNLPGTASYEQYF
DNA: TGTGCCAGCAGTAATTTGCCCGGGACAGCCTCCTACGAGCAGTACTTC

length: 14
D: NA
size: NA
V: TRBV27
J: TRBJ2-7
CDR3: CASSLGARDYEQYF
DNA: TGTGCCAGCAGTTTAGGCGCTAGAGACTACGAGCAGTACTTC

length: 14
D: TRBD1
size: NA
V: TRBV6-5
J: TRBJ1-3
CDR3: CASGKGAQGNTIYF
DNA: TGTGCCAGCGGCAAGGGGGCGCAAGGAAACACCATATATTTT

length: 13
D: TRBD1
size: NA
V: TRBV2
J: TRBJ2-5
CDR3: CASSGQGKQTQYF
DNA: TGTGCCAGCAGTGGACAGGGGAAGCAGACCCAGTACTTC

length: 13
D: NA
size: NA
V: TRBV18
J: TRBJ2-7
CDR3: CASSRASDYEQYF
DNA: TGTGCCAGCTCACGAGCCTCCGACTACGAGCAGTACTTC

length: 15
D: TRBD2
size: NA
V: TRBV4-2
J: TRBJ2-1
CDR3: CASSRTSGGYNEQFF
DNA: TGTGCCAGCAGCCGGACTAGCGGGGGTTACAATGAGCAGTTCTTC

length: 17
D: NA
size: NA
V: TRBV18
J: TRBJ1-1
CDR3: CASSPITSPGGWTEAFF
DNA: TGTGCCAGCTCACCAATTACCTCCCCGGGGGGCTGGACTGAAGCTTTCTTT